This passage covers 2 T cell receptor beta chains from one sample sequenced in a study of blood T cell repertoires in COVID-19. The table came from immunoSEQ multiplex PCR; TCRdb's copy has only in-frame clones and leaves some out. The sample has about 350,000 clones, roughly 90% seen once; the top ten hold 3% to 4.5%. Sequencing used peripheral blood. The receptors were gathered from a woman aged 55 to 70 with COVID-19, enrolled during active disease.

V usage is TRBV5-6 and J usage is TRBJ1-3; no firm D call. V lost 4 bases, J lost 0 bases, and 8 bases lay in between. Germline values: CDR1 SGHDT, CDR2 YYEEEE. This CDR3 comprises 14 residues. The CDR3 coding sequence is TGTGCCAGCAGCACTAAGTCCTCTGGAAACACCATATATTTT. It codes for CASSTKSSGNTIYF.

V and J are TRBV9 and TRBJ1-4; 9 nucleotides align to TRBD1. Germline lookup yields CDR1 SGDLS and CDR2 YYNGEE. The CDR3 spans 15 residues. With 3 bases clipped from V and 3 bases from J, the junction kept 3 bases outside the gene matches. The chain's CDR3 is CASSANRGPNEKLFF. CDR3 coding DNA: TGTGCCAGCAGCGCCAACAGGGGGCCTAATGAAAAACTGTTTTTT.